This T cell receptor beta chain came from a study of tumor and adjacent non-tumor tissue in lung cancer. Overall study context: On average, productive TCRbeta reads reached roughly 4 million per sample. Study-wide findings and caveats: Tumor TCR diversity, when higher, was linked to shorter survival. In normal lung, the top 100 clones were significantly more dominant than in tumor. Tumor tissue had significantly higher TCR diversity than normal lung.

The template was RNA from unsorted bulk tissue. Germline loops: CDR1 SQVTM, CDR2 ANQGSEA. The CDR3 length is 12 residues. A modified ARM-PCR protocol with three rounds of nested PCR amplified TCRbeta. TCRdb reprocessed the multiplex PCR reads with MiXCR, giving one entry per CDR3 protein. The sample records tens of thousands of distinct CDR3 sequences, about three fifths being singletons. About this clonotype: What it binds is not known. One base away lies a much larger clone, so this may be a sequencing read error.

The source is a man in his forties or fifties with non-small cell lung cancer. Sequenced sample: lung tumor tissue. V gene TRBV29-1 combines with J gene TRBJ2-3; D is uncertain. The CDR3 protein is CSVDVGTDAQYF. The CDR3 DNA reads as TGCAGCGTTGACGTGGGCACAGATGCGCAGTATTTT.